The clone carrying this TCR beta chain is large within its sample. Its specificity is unknown. This entry belongs to a study of read filtering for tumor transcriptome and immune sequencing. Study as a whole: Per sample, TCR-region reads ranged about 3.5 to 11 million by IR-seq, roughly 85 to 1273 by RNA-seq. The study's findings and limits: The sorted CD138-negative fraction was a mixed bone marrow immune population, not purified T cells.

The library was built from 400 ng RNA with molecular barcoded adaptors for alpha/delta and beta/gamma chains. TCRdb re-analysed the reads in MiXCR, keeping a single row per CDR3 protein. The sample shows approximately 5,800 distinct CDR3 sequences, around 20% of them seen only once. Germline loops: CDR1 SGHTA, CDR2 FQGTGA. V lost 5 bases to trimming and J lost 0 bases, with 11 bases between them. The CDR3 has 15 residues. The rearrangement joins TRBV7-3 to TRBJ2-1; weak D call: TRBD2 (5 bases). The sequence derives from a donor at least 40 years old with multiple myeloma. Material: a population of CD138-negative cells sorted from bone marrow. CDR3 region: CASSTAVSSYNEQFF. CDR3 nucleotide sequence: TGTGCCAGCAGCACAGCGGTTAGCTCCTACAATGAGCAGTTCTTC.